The 5 T cell receptor beta chains in this list originate from one sample, sequenced in a study of cytomegalovirus exposure and HLA in healthy donors. The PCR was carried out with 60 Vbeta primers and 13 Jbeta primers. TCRdb keeps only in-frame clones here, not all; method: immunoSEQ multiplex PCR. The sample includes around 87,000 clones, approximately 83% of them seen just once. Sequencing used PBMCs. Source of these receptors: a man aged 35 to 55 in good health and CMV-seronegative.

This chain joins TRBV13 and TRBJ2-7; 7 nucleotides agree with TRBD1. Looked up from germline, CDR1 is PRHDT and CDR2 is FYEKMQ (reference sequence). This CDR3 has 13 residues. Trimming took 3 bases from V and 5 from J; bases not matched to a gene: 4. The CDR3 loop reads CASSFQGQNEQYF. The CDR3 DNA sequence: TGTGCCAGCAGCTTTCAGGGACAGAACGAGCAGTACTTC.

This sequence joins TRBV14 and TRBJ1-6; 8 bases fit TRBD1. This CDR3 has 15 amino acids. V dropped 1 base and J dropped 10; count of bases not matched to a gene: 6. Germline assignment: CDR1 SGHDN and CDR2 FVKESK. CDR3 coding DNA: TGTGCCAGCAGCCAAGGAGTACAGGGGGTCTCACCCCTCCACTTT. This encodes CASSQGVQGVSPLHF. The complete variable domain, with remaining parts taken from reference TRBV14 and TRBJ1-6, reads EAGVTQFPSHSVIEKGQTVTLRCDPISGHDNLYWYRRVMGKEIKFLLHFVKESKQDESGMPNNRFLAERTGGTYSTLKVQPAELEDSGVYFCASSQGVQGVSPLHFGNGTRLTVT.

The V gene is TRBV6-4, the J gene TRBJ2-2; D may be TRBD2 (6 bases). Trimming left V 0 bases short and J 1 base short, with 6 bases between. Germline V gene data show CDR1 as MRHNA and CDR2 as SNTAGT. This CDR3 contains 15 residues. Written as DNA, the CDR3 is TGTGCCAGCAGTGACTCAGCGGGGAACACCGGGGAGCTGTTTTTT. Residues: CASSDSAGNTGELFF.

This clone occurred a few times. The rearrangement links TRBV7-9 to TRBJ2-6, with a tentative D call TRBD1 (5 bases). This CDR3 region has 16 residues. Trimming cost V 0 bases and J 4 bases, with 10 bases left between them. Germline V gives CDR1 SEHNR, CDR2 FQNEAQ (reference sequence). The CDR3 nucleotides read TGTGCCAGCAGCTTAGCGCCAGGGCCCGGGGCCAACGTCCTGACTTTC. It encodes CASSLAPGPGANVLTF.

The chain recombines TRBV4-3 with TRBJ1-1, with unresolved D. Germline V gene data show CDR1 as LGHNA and CDR2 as YSLEER. The CDR3 loop spans 14 amino acids. The V end lost 2 bases, the J end lost 3 bases, and 10 bases lay between the germline ends. This CDR3 is CASSQPGSYTEAFF. In DNA, the CDR3 is TGCGCCAGCAGCCAACCGGGATCCTACACTGAAGCTTTCTTT.